These T cell receptor beta chains were read from a single sample in a study of T cell clones after liver transplantation. TCRdb keeps only in-frame clones here, not all; method: immunoSEQ multiplex PCR. The sample yields roughly 74,000 clones, 80% seen once. The sequences come from CD4+ T cells from blood, collected before liver transplant. These receptors all stem from a human donor who received a liver transplant. Each CDR3 is given with its conserved first and last residue. Fields, in order: J gene, V gene, clone size, D gene, CDR3 protein, CDR3 DNA. A D gene is named only where the DNA matches it firmly. Size tells how often a clone was seen (once, few, many) or the class of an expanded clone, and some rows leave it out.

TRBJ2-3	TRBV5-1	.	.	CASSSTAGSTDTQYF	TGCGCCAGCAGCTCGACCGCAGGGAGCACAGATACGCAGTATTTT
TRBJ2-1	TRBV2	.	.	CASGSGTSSYNEQFF	TGTGCCAGCGGTTCCGGGACGAGCTCCTACAATGAGCAGTTCTTC
TRBJ2-3	TRBV5-4	once	.	CASSLRQAGTDTQYF	TGTGCCAGCAGCTTACGACAGGCGGGGACAGATACGCAGTATTTT
TRBJ2-7	TRBV21-1	.	.	CASSDRDRVFFIFEQYF	TGTGCCAGCAGCGACCGGGACAGGGTTTTCTTTATTTTTGAGCAGTACTTC
TRBJ2-2	TRBV2	.	.	CASTTPNTGELFF	TGTGCCAGCACAACACCTAACACCGGGGAGCTGTTTTTT
TRBJ2-7	TRBV11-2	.	TRBD1	CASSGQGEGEQYF	TGTGCCAGCAGCGGACAGGGTGAAGGCGAGCAGTACTTC
TRBJ1-2	TRBV6-4	.	.	CASSRSQSSGGYTF	TGTGCCAGCAGTCGATCTCAGTCCTCGGGCGGCTACACCTTC
TRBJ2-2	TRBV7-9	.	.	CASSLAGAGNTGELFF	TGTGCCAGCAGCTTAGCTGGCGCGGGGAACACCGGGGAGCTGTTTTTT
TRBJ1-1	TRBV19	once	TRBD1	CASSRGTGSANTEAFF	TGTGCCAGTAGTAGGGGGACAGGGAGTGCGAACACTGAAGCTTTCTTT
TRBJ2-7	TRBV23-1	.	.	CASSRGLPYEQYF	TGCGCCAGCAGCCGAGGCCTCCCCTACGAGCAGTACTTC
TRBJ2-7	TRBV15	.	.	CATSREVRHSSSYEQYF	TGTGCCACCAGCAGAGAGGTCAGACATTCATCCTCCTACGAGCAGTACTTC
TRBJ2-2	TRBV9	.	TRBD1	CASSKSGQAYTGELFF	TGTGCCAGCAGCAAATCCGGACAGGCCTACACCGGGGAGCTGTTTTTT
TRBJ2-7	TRBV27	.	TRBD2	CASSSTPGLADVSYEQYF	TGTGCCAGCAGTTCAACCCCTGGACTAGCGGACGTATCCTACGAGCAGTACTTC
TRBJ2-1	TRBV5-1	.	TRBD2	CASRTSGTEQFF	TGCGCCAGCAGGACTAGCGGTACTGAGCAGTTCTTC
TRBJ2-5	TRBV28	.	TRBD2	CASSLGGSGETQYF	TGTGCCAGCAGTTTGGGCGGGAGTGGGGAGACCCAGTACTTC
TRBJ2-6	TRBV29-1	once	TRBD2	CSVPAGALSSGANVLTF	TGCAGCGTCCCCGCGGGAGCCCTCAGCTCTGGGGCCAACGTCCTGACTTTC
TRBJ1-2	TRBV29-1	.	.	CSVQNSGANYGYTF	TGCAGCGTTCAAAATAGTGGGGCGAACTATGGCTACACCTTC
TRBJ2-3	TRBV7-3	.	TRBD2	CASSPSGRTDTQYF	TGTGCCAGCAGCCCAAGCGGGAGGACAGATACGCAGTATTTT
TRBJ1-3	TRBV7-9	.	TRBD1	CASSYWTGDSGNTIYF	TGTGCCAGCAGCTATTGGACAGGAGACTCTGGAAACACCATATATTTT
TRBJ2-3	TRBV10-3	.	TRBD1	CAISGGTVTDTQYF	TGTGCCATCAGTGGGGGGACAGTTACAGATACGCAGTATTTT
TRBJ2-7	TRBV30	few	.	CAWSEGGSVYEQYF	TGTGCCTGGAGCGAAGGGGGTTCAGTCTACGAGCAGTACTTC
TRBJ1-1	TRBV5-1	.	.	CASSLGAGEGAFF	TGCGCCAGCAGCTTGGGGGCAGGGGAAGGGGCTTTCTTT
TRBJ2-1	TRBV7-9	.	TRBD2	CASFRTSGSSSYNEQFF	TGTGCCAGCTTCAGGACTAGCGGGTCCTCGTCCTACAATGAGCAGTTCTTC
TRBJ1-1	TRBV7-9	.	.	CASSLTMNTEAFF	TGTGCCAGCAGCTTAACAATGAACACTGAAGCTTTCTTT
TRBJ1-5	TRBV2	.	TRBD1	CASGGTGGRLSNQPQHF	TGTGCCAGCGGAGGGACAGGGGGGAGGTTGAGCAATCAGCCCCAGCATTTT
TRBJ1-4	TRBV2	.	.	CASSPGNEKLFF	TGTGCCAGCAGTCCGGGTAATGAAAAACTGTTTTTT
TRBJ2-7	TRBV30	.	TRBD2	CAWSEASGRYEQYF	TGTGCCTGGAGTGAGGCTAGCGGGAGGTACGAGCAGTACTTC
TRBJ2-6	TRBV2	.	.	CASTPLSGGGANVLTF	TGTGCCAGCACGCCATTATCCGGGGGTGGGGCCAACGTCCTGACTTTC
TRBJ2-3	TRBV18	once	.	CASSRRVPTDTQYF	TGTGCCAGCTCACGACGGGTACCCACAGATACGCAGTATTTT
TRBJ1-1	TRBV25-1	.	.	CASSEGLFAEAFF	TGTGCCAGCAGTGAAGGCCTGTTTGCTGAAGCTTTCTTT
TRBJ2-7	TRBV5-1	.	TRBD1	CASSFRTGKDEQYF	TGCGCCAGCAGCTTCCGGACAGGGAAGGACGAGCAGTACTTC
TRBJ1-5	TRBV28	.	TRBD1	CASSFGTAYNQPQHF	TGTGCCAGCAGTTTTGGGACAGCCTACAATCAGCCCCAGCATTTT
TRBJ2-7	TRBV19	.	.	CASSMDGNYEQYF	TGTGCCAGTAGTATGGACGGGAATTACGAGCAGTACTTC
TRBJ2-7	TRBV7-7	.	.	CASRNWNSALSYEQYF	TGTGCCAGCAGGAACTGGAACAGCGCCCTCTCCTACGAGCAGTACTTC
TRBJ1-1	TRBV5-1	.	.	CASSLYEGRDSRAFF	TGCGCCAGCAGCTTGTATGAGGGGCGCGACTCCCGAGCTTTCTTT
TRBJ1-2	TRBV5-1	.	.	CASSGTAQANYGYTF	TGCGCCAGCAGCGGAACAGCCCAAGCTAACTATGGCTACACCTTC
TRBJ1-4	TRBV27	.	TRBD1	CASSLLSALTGRSEKLFF	TGTGCCAGCAGTCTCCTATCGGCCCTGACAGGGAGAAGTGAAAAACTGTTTTTT
TRBJ2-5	TRBV30	.	.	CAWTTNQETQYF	TGTGCCTGGACGACCAACCAAGAGACCCAGTACTTC
TRBJ2-3	TRBV27	.	TRBD1	CASTPDRATDTQYF	TGTGCCAGCACCCCGGACAGGGCCACAGATACGCAGTATTTT
TRBJ1-2	TRBV9	.	.	CASSHPDDIEMRGYTF	TGTGCCAGCAGCCACCCAGATGACATCGAGATGAGAGGCTACACCTTC
TRBJ1-4	TRBV28	.	.	CASSPLSWLRNEKLFF	TGTGCCAGCAGCCCACTGTCCTGGCTTCGTAATGAAAAACTGTTTTTT
TRBJ2-1	TRBV2	once	TRBD2	CASKGGSSYNEQFF	TGTGCCAGCAAGGGCGGGAGCTCCTACAATGAGCAGTTCTTC